A single sample is the source of the 19 T cell receptor beta chains below, sequenced in a study of blood T cells in healthy people across ages. Primed by a sample-barcoded 5' primer and a J-beta primer mix, a second PCR proceeded for about 7 to 11 cycles. MiXCR, applied by TCRdb to the 5' RACE reads, yields one record per CDR3 protein. The table shows nearly 800,000 distinct CDR3 sequences, with around a quarter occurring only once. This sample was also put to use in a study of T cells of mothers and their children.

The sequenced material came from blood. Receptor source: a boy between 10 and 17 years old in good health.

This clonotype was observed a handful of times. CDR3: CASTEDRRLDTIYF. The CDR3 DNA reads TGTGCCAGCACCGAGGACAGAAGGTTAGACACCATATATTTT. This chain uses TRBV28 with TRBJ1-3, with a possible D match to TRBD1 (6 bases). Germline lookup yields CDR1 MDHEN and CDR2 SYDVKM. The ends were cut back, 7 bases at V and 8 bases at J, with 18 bases in the middle. The CDR3 is 14 amino acids.

This chain joins TRBV4-3 and TRBJ2-1; D is unclear. CDR1 and CDR2 (germline): LGHNA, YSLEER. CDR3 length equals 14 residues. Trimming took off 0 bases at V and 8 bases at J, with 11 bases between the two ends. The CDR3 spells CASSQDARGDEQFF. The CDR3 DNA reads TGCGCCAGCAGCCAAGACGCCCGTGGAGATGAGCAGTTCTTC.

The J gene is TRBJ1-4, the V gene TRBV28; 9 nucleotides line up with TRBD1. Germline values: CDR1 MDHEN, CDR2 SYDVKM. V lost 6 bases, J lost 7 bases, and 9 bases stayed unmatched. CDR3 size: 15 residues. Here the CDR3 DNA reads TGTGCCAGCAGAACTTACAGGGGGCAGGGTGAAAAACTGTTTTTT. Amino acid sequence: CASRTYRGQGEKLFF.

The V gene is TRBV3-1, the J gene TRBJ1-3; no clear D gene. Trimming left V 3 bases short and J 1 base short, with 7 bases between. The CDR3 length is 14 residues. Germline V gives CDR1 LGHDT, CDR2 YNNKEL (reference sequence). In DNA, the CDR3 is TGTGCCAGCAGCCATGGGGATTCTGGAAACACCATATATTTT. Translating it yields CASSHGDSGNTIYF. Complete variable domain (other parts from reference TRBV3-1 and TRBJ1-3): DTAVSQTPKYLVTQMGNDKSIKCEQNLGHDTMYWYKQDSKKFLKIMFSYNNKELIINETVPNRFSPKSPDKAHLNLHINSLELGDSAVYFCASSHGDSGNTIYFGEGSWLTVV.

On this clonotype: At one end the junction does not follow the germline gene, possibly because of a read error. The chain joins TRBV7-9 to TRBJ2-1, with 7 bases identical to TRBD1. Per the germline V gene, CDR1 is SEHNR and CDR2 is FQNEAQ (reference sequence). This CDR3 is built from 17 residues. The chain's CDR3 is CASSSMAGGSSYSEQFF. In DNA form, the CDR3 reads TGTGCCAGCAGTTCCATGGCAGGGGGAAGCTCCTACAGTGAGCAGTTCTTC.

The CDR3 DNA follows: TGTGCCAGCAATCTAGGACAGCTAGTCTCCTATAATTCACCCCTCCACTTT. Translating it yields CASNLGQLVSYNSPLHF. The chain recombines TRBV5-5 with TRBJ1-6, with D possibly matching TRBD1 (6 bases). Germline CDR1 and CDR2: SGHKS and YYEKEE (reference sequence). Deletions cut 6 bases from V and 0 bases from J, with 16 bases between. The CDR3 contains 17 residues. Filled out from reference TRBV5-5 and TRBJ1-6, the complete variable domain reads DAGVTQSPTHLIKTRGQQVTLRCSPISGHKSVSWYQQVLGQGPQFIFQYYEKEERGRGNFPDRFSARQFPNYSSELNVNALLLGDSALYLCASNLGQLVSYNSPLHFGNGTRLTVT.

The chain links TRBV5-4 to TRBJ1-1; weak D call: TRBD1 (5 bases). V was cut by 1 base and J by 0 bases, with 10 bases left in between. The CDR3 length is 15 residues. Germline V gives CDR1 SGHNT, CDR2 YYREEE (reference sequence). The CDR3 nucleotides read TGTGCCAGCAGCTTGAAGGGGCAGCTGAACACTGAAGCTTTCTTT. Its protein product is CASSLKGQLNTEAFF.

This clonotype was seen a few times. The rearrangement uses TRBV3-1 and TRBJ1-2; D might be TRBD1 (6 bases). The CDR3 consists of 14 residues. V was clipped by 0 bases and J by 5 bases, with 10 bases between them. CDR1 is LGHDT, CDR2 YNNKEL, per germline (reference sequence). The CDR3 reads CASSQDIQGYGYTF. The DNA for the CDR3 is TGTGCCAGCAGCCAAGATATCCAGGGGTATGGCTACACCTTC.

This chain uses TRBV7-9 with TRBJ2-4; TRBD2 is a possible D gene (6 bases). The CDR3 is 16 amino acids. With 5 bases removed from V and 0 bases from J, the gap between germline ends came to 14 bases. CDR1 SEHNR and CDR2 FQNEAQ come from the germline V gene (reference sequence). CDR3 bases: TGTGCCAGCAGCGTAGTCCCGGGGGAAGCCAAAAACATTCAGTACTTC. It is translated as CASSVVPGEAKNIQYF.

This clonotype was recorded a few times. This chain connects TRBV30 to TRBJ2-1, with D unclear. Germline V CDR1 and CDR2: GTSNPN, SVGIG (reference sequence). The CDR3 covers 14 residues. V was trimmed by 3 bases and J by 0 bases, leaving 9 bases between them. The CDR3 is CAWRSAGSYNEQFF. DNA for the CDR3: TGTGCCTGGAGGTCCGCAGGCTCCTACAATGAGCAGTTCTTC.

This chain joins TRBV9 and TRBJ2-2, with 8 positions matching TRBD1. Trimming cost V 0 bases and J 1 base; bases outside gene matches: 8. Germline CDR1 is SGDLS and CDR2 is YYNGEE. This CDR3 is 18 amino acids long. CDR3 in DNA: TGTGCCAGCAGCGTAGAACGGACAGGGACCATGAACACCGGGGAGCTGTTTTTT. This codes for CASSVERTGTMNTGELFF.

The chain employs TRBV7-2 and TRBJ1-4, with D unclear. CDR1 is SGHTA, CDR2 FQGNSA, per germline. The CDR3 sequence is 15 residues long. Trimming took 7 bases from V and 0 from J, leaving 12 bases between them. CDR3 region: CASTKGGATNEKLFF. CDR3 in DNA: TGTGCCAGCACAAAGGGCGGTGCAACTAATGAAAAACTGTTTTTT.

This clonotype came up a few times. This rearrangement joins TRBV9 to TRBJ2-1; 9 bases align to TRBD2. This CDR3 is 15 amino acids long. Germline CDR1 and CDR2: SGDLS and YYNGEE. J gave up 2 bases and V 4 bases, and 4 bases lay outside the gene matches. CDR3 protein: CASSPSGDPYNEQFF. In DNA, the CDR3 is TGTGCCAGCAGCCCTAGCGGGGACCCCTACAATGAGCAGTTCTTC.

The genes are TRBV7-2 and TRBJ2-7; the D gene is possibly TRBD1 (6 bases). Deletions cut 1 base from V and 2 bases from J, with 12 bases between. Germline lookup yields CDR1 SGHTA and CDR2 FQGNSA. CDR3 length: 15 residues. CDR3 coding DNA: TGTGCCAGCAGCTTAGATTCGGCAGGGGCCTACGAGCAGTACTTC. Amino acid sequence: CASSLDSAGAYEQYF.

Ten or more counts support this clonotype. V is TRBV3-1 and J is TRBJ2-7; D gene uncertain. The CDR3 contains 12 residues. Germline loops: CDR1 LGHDT, CDR2 YNNKEL (reference sequence). The V gene lost 1 base and the J gene lost 3 bases, with 4 bases spanning the gap. The CDR3 is CASSQGSYEQYF. CDR3 in DNA: TGTGCCAGCAGCCAAGGTAGCTACGAGCAGTACTTC.

This clonotype was counted only a few times. The junction departs from the called germline gene at one end, perhaps through a read error. The rearrangement joins TRBV12-3 or TRBV12-4 to TRBJ2-5; D is ambiguous. The CDR3 has 11 amino acids. For the CDR3, the DNA is TGTGCCAGCAGTTCTCCTGGGAACTTGGGATTC. Its protein product is CASSSPGNLGF.

This rearrangement joins TRBV28 to TRBJ1-6; D may be TRBD1 (6 bases). CDR3 length equals 15 residues. Trimming shortened V by 5 bases and J by 7 bases, and 15 bases separated the two germline ends. The germline gives CDR1 MDHEN, CDR2 SYDVKM. In nucleotides, the CDR3 is TGTGCCAGCAGTCCCGGGACAAGACGAAATTCACCCCTCCACTTT. Translation: CASSPGTRRNSPLHF.

This clonotype showed up just a few times. The chain has TRBV29-1 and TRBJ1-2, with 9 positions matching TRBD1. Germline V CDR1 and CDR2: SQVTM, ANQGSEA. The CDR3 contains 16 residues. V dropped 0 bases and J dropped 6; count of bases not matched to a gene: 11. The CDR3: CSVEETGTGFSDGYTF. In nucleotides, the CDR3 is TGCAGCGTTGAAGAGACCGGGACAGGGTTTTCCGATGGCTACACCTTC.

In its sample, this clonotype was seen a few times. This chain uses TRBV20-1 with TRBJ2-3; the D is unclear. V lost 5 bases and J 1 base, leaving 10 bases between the germline ends. The V gene's germline CDR1 is DFQATT and CDR2 SNEGSKA (reference sequence). The CDR3 totals 13 residues. The CDR3 loop is CSALRPRTDTQYF. The CDR3 bases are TGCAGTGCTCTCCGACCCCGCACAGATACGCAGTATTTT.